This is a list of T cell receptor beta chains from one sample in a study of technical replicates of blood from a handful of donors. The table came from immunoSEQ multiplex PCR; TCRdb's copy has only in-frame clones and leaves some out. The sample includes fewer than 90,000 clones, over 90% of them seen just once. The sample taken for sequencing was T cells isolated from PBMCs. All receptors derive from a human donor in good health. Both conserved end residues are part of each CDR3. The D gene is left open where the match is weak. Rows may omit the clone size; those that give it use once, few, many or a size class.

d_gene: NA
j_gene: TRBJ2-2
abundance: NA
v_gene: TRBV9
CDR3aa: CATEKGETGELFF
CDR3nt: TGTGCCACTGAGAAGGGGGAAACCGGGGAGCTGTTTTTT

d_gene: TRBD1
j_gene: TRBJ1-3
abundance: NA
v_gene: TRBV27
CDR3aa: CASSPGTGSYSGNTIYF
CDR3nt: TGTGCCAGCAGTCCGGGGACAGGGAGTTACTCTGGAAACACCATATATTTT

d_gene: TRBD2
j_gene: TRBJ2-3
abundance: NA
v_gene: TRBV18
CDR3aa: CASSPEREGSRTDTQYF
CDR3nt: TGTGCCAGCTCACCGGAGCGGGAGGGGTCTCGCACAGATACGCAGTATTTT

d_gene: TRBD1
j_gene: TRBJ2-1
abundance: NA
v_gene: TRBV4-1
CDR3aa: CASSQETGGTYNEQFF
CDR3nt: TGCGCCAGCAGCCAGGAAACAGGGGGCACATACAATGAGCAGTTCTTC

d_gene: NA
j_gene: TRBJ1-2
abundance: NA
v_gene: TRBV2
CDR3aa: CASSEIKHRTDYGYTF
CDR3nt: TGTGCCAGCAGTGAGATAAAGCATAGGACAGACTATGGCTACACCTTC

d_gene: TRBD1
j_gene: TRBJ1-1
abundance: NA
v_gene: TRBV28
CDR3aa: CASSSTGALNTEAFF
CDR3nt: TGTGCCAGCAGCTCAACAGGGGCTTTGAACACTGAAGCTTTCTTT

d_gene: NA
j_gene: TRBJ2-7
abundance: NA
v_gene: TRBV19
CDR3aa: CASSIGRASSYEQYF
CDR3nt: TGTGCCAGTAGTATAGGCAGGGCCAGCTCCTACGAGCAGTACTTC

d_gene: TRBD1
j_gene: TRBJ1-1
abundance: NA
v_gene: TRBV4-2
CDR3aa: CASSQLGTAAFF
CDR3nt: TGTGCCAGCAGCCAATTAGGGACAGCAGCTTTCTTT

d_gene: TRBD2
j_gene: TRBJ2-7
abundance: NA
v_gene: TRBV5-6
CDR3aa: CASSLSTSVHEQYF
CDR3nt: TGTGCCAGCAGCTTGTCGACTAGCGTCCACGAGCAGTACTTC

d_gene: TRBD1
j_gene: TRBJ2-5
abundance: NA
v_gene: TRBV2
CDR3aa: CASRQGAQETQYF
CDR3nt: TGTGCGAGCCGACAGGGGGCCCAAGAGACCCAGTACTTC

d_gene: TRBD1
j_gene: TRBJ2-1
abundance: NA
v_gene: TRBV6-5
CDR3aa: CASSIPGTGSSEQFF
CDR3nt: TGTGCCAGCAGTATCCCCGGGACAGGGTCAAGTGAGCAGTTCTTC

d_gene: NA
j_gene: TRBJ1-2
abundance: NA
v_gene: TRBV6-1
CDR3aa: CASSEGPGEWFGYTF
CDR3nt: TGTGCCAGCAGTGAAGGACCAGGGGAATGGTTTGGCTACACCTTC

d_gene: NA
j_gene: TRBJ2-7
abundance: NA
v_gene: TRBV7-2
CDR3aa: CASSSGHEQYF
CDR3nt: TGTGCCAGCAGCTCCGGTCACGAGCAGTACTTC

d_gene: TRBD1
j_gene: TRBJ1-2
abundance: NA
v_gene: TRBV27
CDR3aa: CASSSTTGLSPKGNYGYTF
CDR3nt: TGTGCCAGCAGTTCGACGACAGGGCTTTCCCCAAAGGGTAACTATGGCTACACCTTC

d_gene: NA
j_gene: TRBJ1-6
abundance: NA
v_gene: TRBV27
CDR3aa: CASMEGQGRTPLHF
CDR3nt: TGTGCCAGCATGGAGGGTCAGGGTAGAACACCCCTCCACTTT

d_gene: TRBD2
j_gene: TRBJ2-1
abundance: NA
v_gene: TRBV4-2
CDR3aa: CASSHPGLAGGNEQFF
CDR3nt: TGTGCCAGCAGCCACCCGGGACTAGCGGGAGGCAATGAGCAGTTCTTC

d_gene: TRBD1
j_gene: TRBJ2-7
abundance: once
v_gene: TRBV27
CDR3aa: CASSSTGLKLSYEQYF
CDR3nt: TGTGCCAGCAGCTCGACAGGGCTCAAGCTCTCCTACGAGCAGTACTTC

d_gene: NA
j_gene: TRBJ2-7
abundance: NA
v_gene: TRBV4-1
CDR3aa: CASSPVSGSNYEQYF
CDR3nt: TGCGCCAGCAGCCCGGTGTCGGGGAGTAACTACGAGCAGTACTTC

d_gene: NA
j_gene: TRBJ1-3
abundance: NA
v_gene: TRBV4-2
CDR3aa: CASSQDWRNTIYF
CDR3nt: TGTGCCAGCAGCCAAGATTGGCGGAACACCATATATTTT

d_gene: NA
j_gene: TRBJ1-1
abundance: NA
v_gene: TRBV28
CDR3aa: CASPPQGLNTEAFF
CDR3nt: TGTGCCAGTCCCCCTCAGGGCTTGAACACTGAAGCTTTCTTT

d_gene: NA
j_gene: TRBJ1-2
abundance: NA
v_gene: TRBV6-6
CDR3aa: CASSNQGGGLYGYTF
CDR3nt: TGTGCCAGCAGCAACCAAGGTGGGGGCCTCTATGGCTACACCTTC

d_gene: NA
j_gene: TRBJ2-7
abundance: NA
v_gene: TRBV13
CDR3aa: CASSPAGRAYEQYF
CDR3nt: TGTGCCAGCAGCCCGGCGGGGCGCGCCTACGAGCAGTACTTC

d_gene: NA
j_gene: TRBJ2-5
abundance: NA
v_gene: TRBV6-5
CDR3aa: CATWGAGVREETQYF
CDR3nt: TGTGCCACCTGGGGGGCGGGAGTTCGGGAGGAGACCCAGTACTTC

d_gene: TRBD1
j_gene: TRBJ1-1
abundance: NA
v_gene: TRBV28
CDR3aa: CASSPGTGLYTEAFF
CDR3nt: TGTGCCAGCAGCCCCGGGACAGGGCTCTATACTGAAGCTTTCTTT

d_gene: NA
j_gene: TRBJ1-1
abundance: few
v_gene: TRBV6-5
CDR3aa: CASTQQGVPEAFF
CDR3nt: TGTGCCAGCACCCAACAGGGCGTCCCTGAAGCTTTCTTT

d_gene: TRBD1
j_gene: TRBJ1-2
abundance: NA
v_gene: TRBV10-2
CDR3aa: CASSAGQGMTF
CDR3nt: TGCGCCAGCAGTGCGGGACAGGGTATGACCTTC

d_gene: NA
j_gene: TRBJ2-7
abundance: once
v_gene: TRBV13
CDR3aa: CASSLEKREQYF
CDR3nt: TGTGCCAGCAGCTTAGAGAAGCGCGAGCAGTACTTC

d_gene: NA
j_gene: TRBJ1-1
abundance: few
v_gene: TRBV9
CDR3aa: CASSVAGNTEAFF
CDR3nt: TGTGCCAGCAGCGTAGCAGGGAACACTGAAGCTTTCTTT

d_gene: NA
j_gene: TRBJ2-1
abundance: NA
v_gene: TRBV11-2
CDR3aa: CASSLGGRGYNEQFF
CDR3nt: TGTGCCAGCAGCTTAGGCGGCAGGGGATACAATGAGCAGTTCTTC

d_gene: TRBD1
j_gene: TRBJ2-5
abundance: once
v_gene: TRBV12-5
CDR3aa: CASGPGQTHGAQYF
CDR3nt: TGTGCTAGTGGTCCGGGACAGACCCATGGGGCCCAGTACTTC

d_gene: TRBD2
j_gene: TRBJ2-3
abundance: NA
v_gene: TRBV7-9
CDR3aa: CASTNRGGGGTDTQYF
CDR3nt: TGTGCCAGCACCAATCGAGGCGGGGGGGGCACAGATACGCAGTATTTT

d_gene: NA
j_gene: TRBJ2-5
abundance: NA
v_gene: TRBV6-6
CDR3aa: CASSPYAGLETQYF
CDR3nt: TGTGCCAGCAGTCCATACGCAGGGCTAGAGACCCAGTACTTC

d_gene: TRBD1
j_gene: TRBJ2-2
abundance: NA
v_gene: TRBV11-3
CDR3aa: CASSLRDRGGTGELFF
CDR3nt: TGTGCCAGCAGCCTCCGGGACAGGGGAGGCACCGGGGAGCTGTTTTTT

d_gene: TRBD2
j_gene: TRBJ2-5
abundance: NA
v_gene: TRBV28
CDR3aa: CASSFGASGRQETQYF
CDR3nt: TGTGCCAGCAGTTTCGGGGCTAGCGGGAGGCAAGAGACCCAGTACTTC

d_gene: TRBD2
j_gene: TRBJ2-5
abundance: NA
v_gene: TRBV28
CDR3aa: CASSLRRTSIGGGKTQYF
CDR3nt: TGTGCCAGCAGTTTAAGGAGGACTAGCATAGGGGGTGGGAAGACCCAGTACTTC

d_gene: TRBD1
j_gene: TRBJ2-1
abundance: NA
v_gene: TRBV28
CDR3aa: CASRDRSYNEQFF
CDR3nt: TGTGCCAGCCGGGACAGGTCATACAATGAGCAGTTCTTC